Each of the 16 T cell receptor beta chains below was sequenced from the same sample in a study of blood T cell repertoires in COVID-19. Profiling relied on immunoSEQ multiplex PCR, and the TCRdb table lists in-frame clones only, not all of them. The sample comprises 210,000 or so clones, about 84% of which are singletons, and approximately 4.6% rests with the top ten. Input material: PBMCs or T cells enriched from blood (not recorded which). These receptors originate from a man under 40 with acute COVID-19.

The rearrangement uses TRBV11-2 and TRBJ1-1; perhaps TRBD1 as D (6 bases). Per the germline V gene, CDR1 is SGHAT and CDR2 is FQNNGV. Trimming took 6 bases from V and 3 from J, leaving 11 bases between them. CDR3 length: 13 residues. The chain's CDR3 is CASSLKGDTEAFF. CDR3 nucleotides: TGTGCCAGCAGTTTAAAGGGGGACACTGAAGCTTTCTTT. The entire variable domain, with the rest obtained from reference TRBV11-2 and TRBJ1-1, is as follows: EAGVAQSPRYKIIEKRQSVAFWCNPISGHATLYWYQQILGQGPKLLIQFQNNGVVDDSQLPKDRFSAERLKGVDSTLKIQPAKLEDSAVYLCASSLKGDTEAFFGQGTRLTVV.

This rearrangement joins TRBV30 to TRBJ2-5, with D possibly being TRBD2 (6 bases). The germline V and J ends were trimmed by 1 base and 4 bases, with 10 bases remaining between them. The CDR3 totals 13 residues. The germline CDR1 and CDR2 sequences are GTSNPN and SVGIG (reference sequence). The CDR3 bases are TGTGCCTGGAGTGGAGGTAGCGGAGAGACCCAGTACTTC. Encoded protein: CAWSGGSGETQYF.

This clone has a single count. The chain couples TRBV28 to TRBJ1-3; perhaps TRBD1 as D (6 bases). V was clipped by 7 bases and J by 0 bases, with 16 bases between them. Per germline, CDR1 MDHEN and CDR2 SYDVKM. The CDR3 spans 16 residues. This chain's CDR3 is CASIPWGGPSGNTIYF. The CDR3 DNA follows: TGTGCCAGCATTCCGTGGGGGGGCCCCTCTGGAAACACCATATATTTT.

The J gene is TRBJ1-2, the V gene TRBV7-2, with 7 bases that match TRBD1. The CDR3 is 13 amino acids. The trim removed 3 bases at V and 4 bases at J, leaving 2 bases unmatched. CDR1 and CDR2 from the germline V gene are SGHTA and FQGNSA. The CDR3 spells CASSLGQIYGYTF. The CDR3 DNA sequence: TGTGCCAGCAGCTTGGGACAGATCTATGGCTACACCTTC.

The chain combines TRBV29-1 with TRBJ2-2; D uncertain. Trimming left V 5 bases short and J 4 bases short, with 5 bases between. This CDR3 spans 11 amino acids. Germline V gene data show CDR1 as SQVTM and CDR2 as ANQGSEA. The CDR3 region has the DNA TGCAGCGTTATCTCCACCGGGGAGCTGTTTTTT. Translated, it gives CSVISTGELFF.

This chain links TRBV28 with TRBJ1-2, with 8 bases lining up with TRBD1. The J segment lost 4 bases and the V segment lost 10 bases, leaving 14 bases of the junction unmatched. Germline V gives CDR1 MDHEN, CDR2 SYDVKM. There are 15 residues in the CDR3. The CDR3 sequence is CATNIPGQELYGYTF. The CDR3 DNA reads TGTGCCACCAATATTCCGGGACAGGAACTCTATGGCTACACCTTC.

The V and J genes are TRBV12-5 and TRBJ2-5; D might be TRBD2 (6 bases). V dropped 3 bases and J dropped 3 bases, with 23 bases sitting between them. The CDR3 totals 18 residues. CDR1 LGHNT and CDR2 FRNRAP come from the germline V gene. CDR3 protein: CASGLSVGSPGLKETQYF. CDR3 in DNA: TGTGCTAGTGGTTTAAGCGTTGGGTCGCCTGGACTAAAAGAGACCCAGTACTTC.

To note about this clone: Distinct nucleotide sequences in the sample also encode this CDR3. J is TRBJ2-1 and V is TRBV5-1, with 13 bases fitting TRBD2. The ends lost 2 bases at V and 6 bases at J; junction bases unmatched: 2. The CDR3 spans 15 residues. Germline CDR1 is SGHRS and CDR2 is YFSETQ. CDR3 loop: CASSFGLAGANEQFF. In DNA, the CDR3 is TGCGCCAGCAGCTTTGGACTAGCGGGGGCCAATGAGCAGTTCTTC.

This chain uses TRBV2 with TRBJ2-3; 11 bases map to TRBD2. The CDR3 runs 15 residues. The V gene's germline CDR1 is SNHLY and CDR2 FYNNEI. Unmatched junction bases numbered 6, after V lost 6 bases and J lost 4 bases. CDR3 nucleotide sequence: TGTGCCAGCAGCCAACTAGCGGGGGCTGCAGATACGCAGTATTTT. The encoded protein is CASSQLAGAADTQYF.

This clone was counted once. The J gene is TRBJ2-5, the V gene TRBV11-2; TRBD2 matches at 14 bases. The trim removed 5 bases at V and 7 bases at J, leaving 6 bases unmatched. This CDR3 is built from 15 residues. Germline-derived CDR1 and CDR2 are SGHAT and FQNNGV. As DNA, the CDR3 is TGTGCCAGCAGCGCCGGGACTAGCGGGGGTGCGACCCAGTACTTC. Translating it yields CASSAGTSGGATQYF.

The rearrangement uses TRBV12-2 and TRBJ1-2; the table names TRBD1, a call not compared with the DNA. TRBV12-2 is designated a pseudogene. The CDR3 spans 14 residues. CDR3 in DNA: TGTGCAAGTCGCTTAGCGGACAGGGGTTGCGGCTACACCTTC. Protein: CASRLADRGCGYTF.

The chain joins TRBV5-1 to TRBJ2-5; maybe TRBD2 (5 bases). Trimming took off 0 bases at V and 5 bases at J, with 11 bases between the two ends. Germline V gene data show CDR1 as SGHRS and CDR2 as YFSETQ. The CDR3 extends over 14 amino acids. The CDR3 here is CASSLAPGEETQYF. The CDR3 DNA reads TGCGCCAGCAGCTTGGCTCCCGGGGAGGAGACCCAGTACTTC.

The chain combines TRBV6-1 with TRBJ1-5, with 8 bases lining up with TRBD1. Per germline, CDR1 MNHNS and CDR2 SASEGT. The V and J ends lost 4 bases and 4 bases, in that order; junction bases with no gene match: 9. The CDR3 has 16 amino acids. The CDR3 DNA sequence: TGTGCCAGCAGTGCTCAGGGGACAGGCCTAAATCAGCCCCAGCATTTT. Protein product: CASSAQGTGLNQPQHF.

The V and J genes are TRBV5-1 and TRBJ2-5; 8 positions match TRBD1. Germline V gene lookup returns CDR1 SGHRS and CDR2 YFSETQ. J was trimmed by 5 bases and V by 4 bases; bases with no gene match: 10. CDR3 length: 15 amino acids. In DNA form, the CDR3 reads TGCGCCAGCAGCGCAGACAGGGGAGGAGGGGAGACCCAGTACTTC. This gives the protein CASSADRGGGETQYF.

The rearrangement links TRBV11-2 to TRBJ2-1, with D possibly TRBD1 on 6 matching bases. The V and J ends lost 1 base and 7 bases respectively, with 14 bases between them. The CDR3 covers 15 residues. Germline-derived CDR1 and CDR2 are SGHAT and FQNNGV. The CDR3 bases are TGTGCCAGCAGCTTAGGAGGACAGATTAGTAATGAGCAGTTCTTC. Translating gives CASSLGGQISNEQFF.

This chain joins TRBV11-2 and TRBJ1-1, with D unclear. Trimming stripped 0 bases from V and 7 bases from J, with 6 bases between. Germline lookup yields CDR1 SGHAT and CDR2 FQNNGV. CDR3 length: 12 residues. CDR3 nucleotides: TGTGCCAGCAGCTTAGAAGAGTTTGAAGCTTTCTTT. Protein: CASSLEEFEAFF.